What follows describes a single T cell receptor beta chain. This clonotype was found many times. Its antigen has not been determined. No base qualities exist here, and no much larger clone lies one base off it. These data originate in a study of T-cell reconstitution after alpha-beta-depleted transplantation in children (dated by TCRdb to about 2016). A note on the overall study: Using TCR repertoire profiling, the study quantitatively followed how T-cell immune reconstitution unfolded in children after TCRalphabeta/CD19-depleted allogeneic hematopoietic cell transplantation.

Based on the germline V gene, the CDR1 and CDR2 sequences are SGHRS and YFSETQ. Reading from cysteine to phenylalanine, the CDR3 counts 14 amino acids. The DNA shown is the 42-base CDR3, in frame from base 1. V is clipped by 1 base and J by 0 bases, and the sequence between their germline boundaries is 7 bases long. Receptor amplification or capture employed PCR. Sequencer: Illumina HiSeq 2500. TCR library preparation used molecular barcoding, with unique molecular identifiers applied to normalize quantification of the TCRbeta repertoire. TCRdb trimmed the raw reads at Q25, called clones with MiXCR and kept productive beta chains. All rows with the same CDR3 protein become a single entry with the most common DNA and genes. This sample gives about 350,000 distinct CDR3 sequences in total; roughly 15% of them show up just once. The leading ten clones occupy around 4.1% of the sample.

The sample consisted of PBMCs, taken from the stem cell graft. The receptor's source is a human donor who donated a stem cell graft to a child with Fanconi anemia. The V gene is TRBV5-1 and the J gene is TRBJ1-1; the D gene identity is not certain. At the DNA level, the sequence is TGCGCCAGCAGCTTGAAGGGCATGAACACTGAAGCTTTCTTT. Protein translation: CASSLKGMNTEAFF.